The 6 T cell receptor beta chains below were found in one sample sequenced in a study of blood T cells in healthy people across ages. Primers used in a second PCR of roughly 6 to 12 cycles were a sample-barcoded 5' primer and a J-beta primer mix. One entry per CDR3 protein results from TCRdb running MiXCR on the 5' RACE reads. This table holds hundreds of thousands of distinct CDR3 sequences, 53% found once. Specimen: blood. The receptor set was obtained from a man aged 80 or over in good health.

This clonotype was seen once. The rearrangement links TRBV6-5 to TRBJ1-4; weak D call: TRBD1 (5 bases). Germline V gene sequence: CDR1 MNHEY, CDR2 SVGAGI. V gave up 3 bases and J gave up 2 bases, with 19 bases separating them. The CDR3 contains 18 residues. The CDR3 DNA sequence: TGTGCCAGCAGTTATGCTCGCACGAGGGGATCGACTAATGAAAAACTGTTTTTT. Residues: CASSYARTRGSTNEKLFF.

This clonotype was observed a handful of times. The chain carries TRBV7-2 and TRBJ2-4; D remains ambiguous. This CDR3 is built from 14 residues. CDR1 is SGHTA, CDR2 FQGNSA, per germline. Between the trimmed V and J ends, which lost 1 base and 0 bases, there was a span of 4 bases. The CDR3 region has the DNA TGTGCCAGCAGCTTAGTACCAGCCAAAAACATTCAGTACTTC. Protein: CASSLVPAKNIQYF.

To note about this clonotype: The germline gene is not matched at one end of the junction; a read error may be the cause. CDR3 amino acids: CASSDIGRSSCNEQFF. CDR3 nucleotide sequence: TGTGCCAGCAGTGACATCGGTAGGAGCTCCTGCAATGAGCAGTTCTTC. The chain links TRBV6-1 to TRBJ2-1; no clear D. The germline V gene encodes CDR1 MNHNS and CDR2 SASEGT. This CDR3 has 16 amino acids.

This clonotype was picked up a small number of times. For the CDR3, the DNA is TGTGCCAGCAGGGGACTAGGAGTTAGCGAGCAGTTCTTC. Its translation: CASRGLGVSEQFF. The genes are TRBV3-1 and TRBJ2-1, with 8 bases fitting TRBD2. J lost 10 bases, V lost 6 bases, and 8 bases had no gene match. Germline CDR1 is LGHDT and CDR2 is YNNKEL (reference sequence). CDR3 length: 13 amino acids.

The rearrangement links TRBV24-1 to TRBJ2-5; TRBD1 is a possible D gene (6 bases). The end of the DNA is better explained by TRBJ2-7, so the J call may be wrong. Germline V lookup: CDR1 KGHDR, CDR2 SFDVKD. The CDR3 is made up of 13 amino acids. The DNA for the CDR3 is TGTGCCACCAGTGTCACAGGGAGCAACGAGCAGTACTTC. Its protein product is CATSVTGSNEQYF.

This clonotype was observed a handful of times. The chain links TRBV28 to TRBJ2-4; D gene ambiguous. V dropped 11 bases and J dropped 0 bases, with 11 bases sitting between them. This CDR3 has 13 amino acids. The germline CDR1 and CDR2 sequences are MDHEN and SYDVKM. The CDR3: CACRNLAKNIQYF. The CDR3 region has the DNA TGTGCCTGCCGAAATTTAGCCAAAAACATTCAGTACTTC.